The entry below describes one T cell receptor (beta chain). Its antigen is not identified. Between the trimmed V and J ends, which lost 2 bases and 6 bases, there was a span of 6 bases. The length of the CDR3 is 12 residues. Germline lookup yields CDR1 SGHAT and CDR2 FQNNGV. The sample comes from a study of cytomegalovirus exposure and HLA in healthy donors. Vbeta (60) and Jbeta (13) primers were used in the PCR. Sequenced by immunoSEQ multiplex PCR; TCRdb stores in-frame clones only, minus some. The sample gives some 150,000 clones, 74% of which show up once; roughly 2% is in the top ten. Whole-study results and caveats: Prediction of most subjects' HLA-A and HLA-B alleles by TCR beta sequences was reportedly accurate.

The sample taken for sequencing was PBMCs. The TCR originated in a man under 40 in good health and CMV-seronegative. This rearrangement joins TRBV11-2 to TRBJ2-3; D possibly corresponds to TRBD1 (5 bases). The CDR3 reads CASSLQGDTQYF. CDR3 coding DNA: TGTGCCAGCAGCTTACAGGGTGATACGCAGTATTTT.